In this sample, the clone carrying this T cell receptor beta chain turned up a few times. Profiling relied on immunoSEQ multiplex PCR, and the TCRdb table lists in-frame clones only, not all of them. The sample consists of roughly 710,000 clones, approximately 85% of them appearing once. This sample is drawn from a study of shared T cell receptors in the human thymus. This CDR3 region has 15 residues. Trimming removed 3 bases from V and 5 bases from J; junction bases left unmatched: 5. From germline, CDR1 is SGHDT and CDR2 YYEEEE. This sample was also put to use in a study of human thymus T cells. That source notes: Infants, healthy and Finnish, who were having corrective surgery for congenital heart defects served as donors.

This TCR was recovered from a girl under three years old with a congenital heart defect. Sequenced input: thymocytes. The gene calls are TRBV5-6 and TRBJ2-5; TRBD2 matches at 12 bases. The CDR3 sequence: CASSSGLAGLETQYF. In DNA, the CDR3 is TGTGCCAGCAGCTCCGGACTAGCGGGGTTGGAGACCCAGTACTTC.